A single sample is the source of the 9 T cell receptor beta chains below, sequenced in a study of response to subunit inactivated influenza vaccine. TCRdb reprocessed the RT-PCR reads with MiXCR, giving one entry per CDR3 protein. Here the sample spans hundreds of thousands of distinct CDR3 sequences, approximately 7.6% being singletons. The sequences come from PBMCs from blood, collected less than 30 months after vaccination. The receptors stem from a man between 50 and 69 years old who received an inactivated influenza vaccine.

This clonotype appeared many times. The chain employs TRBV12-3 or TRBV12-4 and TRBJ2-1, with TRBD2 matching over 9 bases. Trimming at V came to 4 bases and at J to 3 bases, leaving 1 base not matched to a gene. The CDR3 covers 14 residues. The CDR3 here is CASSSTSGYNEQFF. DNA of the CDR3: TGTGCCAGCAGTTCGACTAGCGGCTACAATGAGCAGTTCTTC.

In this sample, this clonotype turned up a few times. V and J are TRBV12-3 or TRBV12-4 and TRBJ2-1; TRBD2 matches 7 bases. V trimming: 5 bases; J trimming: 0 bases; junction bases outside the gene matches: 7. The CDR3 has 16 amino acids. The CDR3 DNA reads TGTGCCAGCAGTCCACGGGGGGTCAACTCCTACAATGAGCAGTTCTTC. Translation gives CASSPRGVNSYNEQFF.

This clonotype showed up just a few times. The chain is built from TRBV20-1 and TRBJ2-5; 10 bases are a match to TRBD2. In germline, CDR1 is DFQATT, CDR2 SNEGSKA (reference sequence). The V gene end was trimmed by 5 bases and the J gene end by 5 bases; junction bases not matched to a gene: 5. The CDR3 spans 13 residues. This chain's CDR3 is CSALTSGMETQYF. Written as DNA, the CDR3 is TGCAGTGCTCTTACTAGCGGGATGGAGACCCAGTACTTC.

In its sample, this clonotype was seen many times. This chain's CDR3 is CASSSGQGFYGYTF. In DNA form, the CDR3 reads TGTGCCAGCAGTTCGGGACAGGGTTTCTATGGCTACACCTTC. The J gene is TRBJ1-2, the V gene TRBV6-5, with 9 bases lining up with TRBD1. This CDR3 region has 14 residues. The trim removed 4 bases at V and 4 bases at J, leaving 4 bases unmatched. CDR1 is MNHEY and CDR2 is SVGAGI in the germline V gene.

The V call is TRBV7-8, the J call TRBJ2-7; no reliable D call. Trimming removed 5 bases from V and 3 bases from J, with 11 bases in between. From germline, CDR1 is SGHVS and CDR2 FQNEAQ. This CDR3 region has 13 residues. For the CDR3, the DNA is TGTGCCAGCAGCCCCGACACGTACTACGAGCAGTACTTC. Protein sequence: CASSPDTYYEQYF.

This clonotype was counted between two and nine times. The chain links TRBV5-4 to TRBJ2-1; D remains ambiguous. The CDR3 has 14 amino acids. V was clipped by 0 bases and J by 7 bases, with 11 bases between them. Looked up from germline, CDR1 is SGHNT and CDR2 is YYREEE (reference sequence). The CDR3 DNA is TGTGCCAGCAGCTTGGGGGCCTTCCAAAATGAGCAGTTCTTC. Amino acids: CASSLGAFQNEQFF.

The rearrangement links TRBV6-2 or TRBV6-3 to TRBJ2-3; D remains ambiguous. Looked up from germline, CDR1 is MNHEY and CDR2 is SVGEGT. CDR3 length: 14 amino acids. Trimming took off 3 bases at V and 2 bases at J, with 9 bases between the two ends. The CDR3 is CASSYFQSTDTQYF. Written as DNA, the CDR3 is TGTGCCAGCAGTTATTTCCAATCCACAGATACGCAGTATTTT.

The chain employs TRBV2 and TRBJ1-1, with TRBD1 matching 9 bases. V gave up 8 bases and J gave up 4 bases; unmatched junction bases: 5. The CDR3 runs to 13 residues. Germline V gene lookup returns CDR1 SNHLY and CDR2 FYNNEI. The CDR3 sequence is CASDRGRATEAFF. The CDR3 nucleotides read TGTGCCAGCGACAGGGGGAGGGCCACTGAAGCTTTCTTT.

This clonotype was detected many times. The chain employs TRBV5-1 and TRBJ2-3; possible D gene TRBD1, 6 bases. With 4 bases removed from V and 4 bases from J, the gap between germline ends came to 10 bases. The CDR3 totals 13 residues. Germline V gives CDR1 SGHRS, CDR2 YFSETQ. The CDR3 region has the DNA TGCGCCAGCAGCGACCCAGGGGCAGATACGCAGTATTTT. This gives the protein CASSDPGADTQYF.